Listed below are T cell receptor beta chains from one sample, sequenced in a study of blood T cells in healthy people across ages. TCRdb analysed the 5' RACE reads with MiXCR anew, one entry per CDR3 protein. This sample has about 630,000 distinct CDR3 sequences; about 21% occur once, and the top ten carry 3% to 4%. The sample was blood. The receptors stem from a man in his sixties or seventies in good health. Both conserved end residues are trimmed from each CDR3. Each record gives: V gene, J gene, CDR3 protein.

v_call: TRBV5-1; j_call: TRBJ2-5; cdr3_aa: AGSFSGAVQETQY
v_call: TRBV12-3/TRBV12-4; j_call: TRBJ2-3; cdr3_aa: ASSLRGYPTDTQY
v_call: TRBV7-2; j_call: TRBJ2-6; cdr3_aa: AGSLVGRISGANVLT
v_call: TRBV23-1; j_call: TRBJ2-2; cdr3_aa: ASSRDCTGELF
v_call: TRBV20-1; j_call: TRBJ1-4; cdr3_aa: SARDSGSLNEELF
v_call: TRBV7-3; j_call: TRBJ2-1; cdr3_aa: ASSSTPMSYNEQF
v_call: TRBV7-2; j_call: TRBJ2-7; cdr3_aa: ASSRQGGPYEQY
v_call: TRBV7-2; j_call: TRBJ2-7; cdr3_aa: ASSRRTGDRYEQY
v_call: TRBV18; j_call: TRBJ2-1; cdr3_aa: ASSRREGSYNEQF
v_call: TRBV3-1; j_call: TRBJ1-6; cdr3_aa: ASSQRQVYNSPLH
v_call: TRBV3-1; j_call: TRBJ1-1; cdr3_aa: ASGAGTGNTEAF